This paragraph reports one T cell receptor (beta chain). This sample was included in a study of T-cell memory formation after mild COVID-19. TCRdb reprocessed the 5' RACE reads via MiXCR and lists one record per CDR3 protein. The sample carries 400,000 or so distinct CDR3 sequences, around 19% recorded once. V gave up 0 bases and J gave up 1 base, with 7 bases separating them. Germline V gene lookup returns CDR1 SGHRS and CDR2 YFSETQ. CDR3 length equals 14 residues. The sequence came from an adult woman who had mild COVID-19 (a few samples of this study predate the infection). Cell type and time point are not known. Sequenced: PBMCs or a T cell subset sorted from them (not recorded which). The chain joins TRBV5-1 to TRBJ1-1; no definite D call. CDR3 bases: TGCGCCAGCAGCTTGGCCGACCCGAACACTGAAGCTTTCTTT. This encodes CASSLADPNTEAFF.